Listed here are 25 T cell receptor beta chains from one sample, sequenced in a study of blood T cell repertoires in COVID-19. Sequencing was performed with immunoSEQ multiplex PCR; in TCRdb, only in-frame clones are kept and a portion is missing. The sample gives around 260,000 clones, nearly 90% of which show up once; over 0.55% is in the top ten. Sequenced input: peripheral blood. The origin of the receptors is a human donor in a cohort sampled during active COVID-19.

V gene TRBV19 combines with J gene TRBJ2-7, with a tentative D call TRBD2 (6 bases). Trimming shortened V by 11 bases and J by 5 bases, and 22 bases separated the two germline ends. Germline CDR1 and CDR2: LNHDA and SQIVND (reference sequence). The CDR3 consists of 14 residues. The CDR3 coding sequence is TGTGCCTCGGGGAGGCAGGTCCATGGGCACGAGCAGTACTTC. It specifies CASGRQVHGHEQYF.

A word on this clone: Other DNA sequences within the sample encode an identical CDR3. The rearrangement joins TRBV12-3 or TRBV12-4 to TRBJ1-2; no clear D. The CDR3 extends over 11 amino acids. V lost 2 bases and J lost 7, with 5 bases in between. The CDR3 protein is CASSLRGGYTF. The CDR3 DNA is TGTGCCAGCAGTTTACGGGGTGGCTACACCTTC.

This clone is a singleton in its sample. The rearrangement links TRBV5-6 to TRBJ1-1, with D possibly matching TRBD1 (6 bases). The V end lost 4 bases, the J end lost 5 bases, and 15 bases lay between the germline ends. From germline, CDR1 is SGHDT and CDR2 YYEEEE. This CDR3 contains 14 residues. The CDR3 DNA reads TGTGCCAGCAGCCCCGGGGGGGCAGGAACTGAAGCTTTCTTT. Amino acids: CASSPGGAGTEAFF.

The CDR3 loop is CASSPPQRPNNEQFF. CDR3 nucleotide sequence: TGTGCCAGCTCACCACCGCAGCGGCCTAACAATGAGCAGTTCTTC. The chain employs TRBV18 and TRBJ2-1; D may be TRBD2 (5 bases). The germline V gene encodes CDR1 KGHSH and CDR2 LQKENI. V was pared by 0 bases and J by 5 bases, with 11 bases between. This CDR3 contains 15 residues.

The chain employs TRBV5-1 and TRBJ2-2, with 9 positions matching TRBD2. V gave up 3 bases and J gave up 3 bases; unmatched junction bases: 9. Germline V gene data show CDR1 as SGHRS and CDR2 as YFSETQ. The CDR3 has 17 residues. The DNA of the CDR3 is TGCGCCAGCAGCTGGGGCCGGCTAGCGGGATACACCGGGGAGCTGTTTTTT. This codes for CASSWGRLAGYTGELFF. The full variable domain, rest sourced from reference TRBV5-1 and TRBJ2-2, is KAGVTQTPRYLIKTRGQQVTLSCSPISGHRSVSWYQQTPGQGLQFLFEYFSETQRNKGNFPGRFSGRQFSNSRSEMNVSTLELGDSALYLCASSWGRLAGYTGELFFGEGSRLTVL.

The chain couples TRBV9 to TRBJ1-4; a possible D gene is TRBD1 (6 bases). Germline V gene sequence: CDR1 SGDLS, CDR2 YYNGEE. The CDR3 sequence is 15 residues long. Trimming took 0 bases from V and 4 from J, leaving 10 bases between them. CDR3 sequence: CASSVGGLGNEKLFF. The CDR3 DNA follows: TGTGCCAGCAGCGTAGGGGGGCTGGGTAATGAAAAACTGTTTTTT.

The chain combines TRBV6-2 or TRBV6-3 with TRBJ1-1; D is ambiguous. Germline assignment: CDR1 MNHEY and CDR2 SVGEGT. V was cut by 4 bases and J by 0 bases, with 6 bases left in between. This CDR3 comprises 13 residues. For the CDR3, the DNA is TGTGCCAGCAGTTCGGTGCTGAACACTGAAGCTTTCTTT. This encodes CASSSVLNTEAFF.

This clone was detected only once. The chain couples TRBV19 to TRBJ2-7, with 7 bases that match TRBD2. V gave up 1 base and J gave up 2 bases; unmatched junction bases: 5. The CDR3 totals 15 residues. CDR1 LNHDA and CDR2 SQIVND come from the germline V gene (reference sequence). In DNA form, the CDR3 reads TGTGCCAGTAGTATAGCGGGAGGACCGACCTACGAGCAGTACTTC. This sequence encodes CASSIAGGPTYEQYF.

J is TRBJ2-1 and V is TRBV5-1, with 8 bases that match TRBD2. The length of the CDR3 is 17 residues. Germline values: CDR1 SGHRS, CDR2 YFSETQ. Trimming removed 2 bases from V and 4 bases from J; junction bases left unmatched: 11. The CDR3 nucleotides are TGCGCCAGCAGCTTTAATTTGGTTGGCGGGGGGTACAATGAGCAGTTCTTC. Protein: CASSFNLVGGGYNEQFF. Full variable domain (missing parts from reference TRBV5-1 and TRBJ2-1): KAGVTQTPRYLIKTRGQQVTLSCSPISGHRSVSWYQQTPGQGLQFLFEYFSETQRNKGNFPGRFSGRQFSNSRSEMNVSTLELGDSALYLCASSFNLVGGGYNEQFFGPGTRLTVL.

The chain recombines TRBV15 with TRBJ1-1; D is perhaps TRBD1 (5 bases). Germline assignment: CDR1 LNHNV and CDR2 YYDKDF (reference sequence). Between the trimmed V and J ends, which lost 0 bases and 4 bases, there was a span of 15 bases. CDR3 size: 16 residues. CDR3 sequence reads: CATSREGGDGVTEAFF. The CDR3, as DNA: TGTGCCACCAGCAGAGAGGGGGGAGATGGGGTCACTGAAGCTTTCTTT.

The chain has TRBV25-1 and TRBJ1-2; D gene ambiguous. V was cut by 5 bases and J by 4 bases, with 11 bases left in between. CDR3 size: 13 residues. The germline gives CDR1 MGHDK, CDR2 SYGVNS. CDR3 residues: CASSSTGTYGYTF. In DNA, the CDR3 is TGTGCCAGCAGTTCCACGGGTACCTATGGCTACACCTTC.

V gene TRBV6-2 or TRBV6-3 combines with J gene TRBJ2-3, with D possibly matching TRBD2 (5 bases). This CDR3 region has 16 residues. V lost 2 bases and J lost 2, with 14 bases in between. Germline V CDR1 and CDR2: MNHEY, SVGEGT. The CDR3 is CASSYSLREPTDTQYF. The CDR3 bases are TGTGCCAGCAGTTACAGTTTAAGGGAGCCCACAGATACGCAGTATTTT.

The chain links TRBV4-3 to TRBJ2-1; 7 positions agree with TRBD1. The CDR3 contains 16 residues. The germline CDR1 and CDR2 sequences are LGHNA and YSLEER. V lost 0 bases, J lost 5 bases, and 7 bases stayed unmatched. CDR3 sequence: CASSQDRQGGNNEQFF. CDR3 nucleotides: TGCGCCAGCAGCCAAGATAGACAGGGCGGAAACAATGAGCAGTTCTTC.

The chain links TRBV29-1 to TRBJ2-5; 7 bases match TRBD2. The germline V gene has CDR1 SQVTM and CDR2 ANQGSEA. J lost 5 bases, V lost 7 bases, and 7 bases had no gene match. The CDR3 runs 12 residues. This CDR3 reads CSARGRVETQYF. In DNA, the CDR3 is TGCAGCGCACGAGGGAGGGTTGAGACCCAGTACTTC.

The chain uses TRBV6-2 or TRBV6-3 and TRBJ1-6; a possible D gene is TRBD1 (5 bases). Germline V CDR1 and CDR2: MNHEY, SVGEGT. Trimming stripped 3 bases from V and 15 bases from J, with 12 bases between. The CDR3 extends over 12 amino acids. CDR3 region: CASSYPGRHLHF. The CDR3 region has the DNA TGTGCCAGCAGTTATCCAGGGCGGCACCTCCACTTT.

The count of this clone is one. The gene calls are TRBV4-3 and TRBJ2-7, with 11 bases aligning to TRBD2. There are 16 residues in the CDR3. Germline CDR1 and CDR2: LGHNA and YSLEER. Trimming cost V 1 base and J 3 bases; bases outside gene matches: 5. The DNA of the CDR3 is TGCGCCAGCAGCCAAGTATACGGGACTAGCGGCTACGAGCAGTACTTC. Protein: CASSQVYGTSGYEQYF.

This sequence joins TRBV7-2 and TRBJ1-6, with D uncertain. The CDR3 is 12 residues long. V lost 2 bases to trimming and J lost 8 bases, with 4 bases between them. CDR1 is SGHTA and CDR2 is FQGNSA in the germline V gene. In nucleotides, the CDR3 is TGTGCCAGCAGCTTATTAGATTCACCCCTCCACTTT. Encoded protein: CASSLLDSPLHF.

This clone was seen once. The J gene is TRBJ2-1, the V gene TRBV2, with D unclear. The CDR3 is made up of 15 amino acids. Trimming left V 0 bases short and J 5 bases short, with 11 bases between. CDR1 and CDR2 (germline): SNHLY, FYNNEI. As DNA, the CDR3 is TGTGCCAGCAGTGAAGCGCTAGGAGCAGACAATGAGCAGTTCTTC. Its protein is CASSEALGADNEQFF.

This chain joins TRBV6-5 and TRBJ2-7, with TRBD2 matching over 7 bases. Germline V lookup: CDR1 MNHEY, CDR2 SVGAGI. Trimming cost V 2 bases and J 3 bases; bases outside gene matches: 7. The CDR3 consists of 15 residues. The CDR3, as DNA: TGTGCCAGCAGTTACGGGGTTGCGGGAGACTACGAGCAGTACTTC. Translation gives CASSYGVAGDYEQYF.

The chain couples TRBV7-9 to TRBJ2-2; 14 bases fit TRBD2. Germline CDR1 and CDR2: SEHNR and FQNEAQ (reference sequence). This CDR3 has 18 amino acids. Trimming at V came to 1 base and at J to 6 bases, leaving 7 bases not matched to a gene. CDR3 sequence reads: CASSLVGTSGSIAGELFF. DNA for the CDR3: TGTGCCAGCAGCTTAGTTGGGACTAGCGGGAGTATCGCCGGGGAGCTGTTTTTT.

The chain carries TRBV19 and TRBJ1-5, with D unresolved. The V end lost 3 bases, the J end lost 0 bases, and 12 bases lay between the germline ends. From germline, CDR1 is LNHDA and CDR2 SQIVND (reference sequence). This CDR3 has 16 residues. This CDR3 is CASSIMSGVSNQPQHF. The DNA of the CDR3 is TGTGCCAGTAGTATCATGTCGGGAGTTAGCAATCAGCCCCAGCATTTT.

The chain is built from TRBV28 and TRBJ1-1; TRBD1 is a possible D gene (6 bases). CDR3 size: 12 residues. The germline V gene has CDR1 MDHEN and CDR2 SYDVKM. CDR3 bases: TGTGGGATTCGGGACACGAACACTGAAGCTTTCTTT. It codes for CGIRDTNTEAFF.

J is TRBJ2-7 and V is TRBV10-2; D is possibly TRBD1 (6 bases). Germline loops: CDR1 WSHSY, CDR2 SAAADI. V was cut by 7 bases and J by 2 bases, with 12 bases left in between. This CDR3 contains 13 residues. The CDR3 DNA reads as TGCGCCAGCACTTGGACAGAAGCCTACGAGCAGTACTTC. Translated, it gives CASTWTEAYEQYF.

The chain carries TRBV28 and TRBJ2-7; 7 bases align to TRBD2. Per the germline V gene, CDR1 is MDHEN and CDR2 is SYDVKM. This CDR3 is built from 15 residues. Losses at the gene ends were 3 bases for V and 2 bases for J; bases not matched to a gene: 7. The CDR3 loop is CASSFPSAGTYEQYF. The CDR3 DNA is TGTGCCAGCAGTTTTCCCTCAGCGGGAACCTACGAGCAGTACTTC.

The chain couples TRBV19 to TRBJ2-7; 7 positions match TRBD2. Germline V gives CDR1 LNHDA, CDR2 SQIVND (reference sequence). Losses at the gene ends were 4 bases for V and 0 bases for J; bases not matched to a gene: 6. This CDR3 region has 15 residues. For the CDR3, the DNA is TGTGCCAGTAGTAAATCGGGGGGATCCTCCTACGAGCAGTACTTC. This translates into CASSKSGGSSYEQYF. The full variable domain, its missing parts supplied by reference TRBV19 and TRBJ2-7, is DGGITQSPKYLFRKEGQNVTLSCEQNLNHDAMYWYRQDPGQGLRLIYYSQIVNDFQKGDIAEGYSVSREKKESFPLTVTSAQKNPTAFYLCASSKSGGSSYEQYFGPGTRLTVT.